This TCR beta chain derives from a study of T cell repertoires in cytomegalovirus infection. Across the whole study: Evidence of both CMV infection and a matching HLA type came from public TCR beta signatures.

On this clonotype: The antigen remains undetermined.

MiXCR, applied by TCRdb to the reads, yields one record per CDR3 protein. The data contain around 310,000 distinct CDR3 sequences, 25% to 30% of them singletons. Losses at the gene ends were 8 bases for V and 4 bases for J; bases not matched to a gene: 7. The CDR3 has 14 residues. Germline assignment: CDR1 LNHDA and CDR2 SQIVND (reference sequence). The sequencing here drew on cultured PBMCs, taken from culture after CMV antigen stimulation. The rearrangement uses TRBV19 and TRBJ2-1; 8 bases line up with TRBD2. This TCR was sampled from a human donor in good health (CMV status not recorded). Some clones in this sample may be carry-over from other donors' samples. CDR3 protein: CASRGGPSYNEQFF. The CDR3 DNA follows: TGTGCCAGTCGCGGGGGGCCCTCTTACAATGAGCAGTTCTTC.